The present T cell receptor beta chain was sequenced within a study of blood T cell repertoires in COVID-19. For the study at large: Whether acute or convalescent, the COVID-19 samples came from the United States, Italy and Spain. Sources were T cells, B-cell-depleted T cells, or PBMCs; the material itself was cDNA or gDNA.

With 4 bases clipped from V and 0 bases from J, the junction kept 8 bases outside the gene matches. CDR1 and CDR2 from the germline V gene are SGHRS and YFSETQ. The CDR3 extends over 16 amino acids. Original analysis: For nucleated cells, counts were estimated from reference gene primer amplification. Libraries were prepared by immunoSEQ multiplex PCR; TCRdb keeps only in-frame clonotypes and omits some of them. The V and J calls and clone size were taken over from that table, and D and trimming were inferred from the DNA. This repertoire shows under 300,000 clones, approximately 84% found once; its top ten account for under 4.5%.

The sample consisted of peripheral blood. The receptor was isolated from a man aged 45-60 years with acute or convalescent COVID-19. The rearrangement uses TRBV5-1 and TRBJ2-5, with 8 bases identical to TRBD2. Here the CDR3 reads CASSLRGGEYQETQYF. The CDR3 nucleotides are TGCGCCAGCAGCCTACGGGGGGGCGAGTACCAAGAGACCCAGTACTTC.